This TCR beta chain was recorded in a study of cytomegalovirus exposure and HLA in healthy donors. Study in general: An earlier analysis identified under 130 million unique TCR beta sequences in 170 million or so T cells.

Not recorded for this donor was the CMV serostatus. This clone was detected only a few times. PCR amplification relied on 60 Vbeta primers (plus 13 Jbeta primers). Method: immunoSEQ multiplex PCR; TCRdb's copy keeps in-frame clones and lacks some. Seen here are 250,000 or so clones, more than 75% observed once, and the top ten hold 1% to 1.5%. V gave up 3 bases and J gave up 8 bases; unmatched junction bases: 12. Germline V gene data show CDR1 as LNHDA and CDR2 as SQIVND (reference sequence). CDR3 length: 15 residues. Sequences were obtained from PBMCs. This TCR was sampled from a human donor in good health. The chain couples TRBV19 to TRBJ1-2; 7 bases are a match to TRBD1. CDR3 amino acids: CASSIPRQGIGGYTF. The DNA for the CDR3 is TGTGCCAGTAGTATCCCCAGACAGGGAATTGGAGGCTACACCTTC.